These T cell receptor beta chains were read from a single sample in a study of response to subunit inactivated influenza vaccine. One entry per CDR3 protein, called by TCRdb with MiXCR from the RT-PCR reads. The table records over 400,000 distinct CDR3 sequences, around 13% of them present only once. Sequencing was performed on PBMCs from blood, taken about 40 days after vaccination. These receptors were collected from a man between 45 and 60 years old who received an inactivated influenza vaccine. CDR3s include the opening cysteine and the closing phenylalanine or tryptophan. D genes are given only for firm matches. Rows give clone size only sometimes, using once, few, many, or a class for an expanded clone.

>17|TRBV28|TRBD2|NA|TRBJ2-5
CASTTPLLAGNQETQYF
TGTGCCAGCACCACTCCTCTACTAGCGGGGAATCAAGAGACCCAGTACTTC
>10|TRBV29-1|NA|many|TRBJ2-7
CSVGGYEQYF
TGCAGCGTTGGAGGGTACGAGCAGTACTTC
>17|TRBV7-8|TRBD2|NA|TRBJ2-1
CASSSIGTSGQFGEQFF
TGTGCCAGCAGCTCTATAGGGACTAGCGGACAATTTGGGGAGCAGTTCTTC
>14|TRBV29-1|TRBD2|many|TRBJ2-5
CSAEGLDSLETQYF
TGCAGCGCCGAAGGACTAGATTCGTTAGAGACCCAGTACTTC
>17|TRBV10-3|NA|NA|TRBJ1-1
CAISESADRRLNTEAFF
TGTGCCATCAGTGAGTCGGCGGACCGCCGGTTGAACACTGAAGCTTTCTTT
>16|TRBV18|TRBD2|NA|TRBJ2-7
CASSPPGLAGSYEQYF
TGTGCCAGCTCACCACCGGGACTAGCGGGATCCTACGAGCAGTACTTC
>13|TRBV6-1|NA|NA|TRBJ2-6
CASIKAGANVLTF
TGTGCCAGCATAAAGGCTGGGGCCAACGTCCTGACTTTC
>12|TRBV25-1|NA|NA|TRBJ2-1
CASSDRPNEQFF
TGTGCCAGCAGTGACAGGCCCAATGAGCAGTTCTTC
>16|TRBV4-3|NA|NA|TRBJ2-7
CASSQDFVTPTAEQYF
TGCGCCAGCAGCCAAGATTTTGTGACACCGACAGCCGAGCAGTACTTC
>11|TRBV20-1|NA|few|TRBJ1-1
CSASLDTEAFF
TGCAGTGCATCGTTGGACACTGAAGCTTTCTTT
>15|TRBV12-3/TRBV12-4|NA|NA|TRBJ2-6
CASSGPSSRANVLTF
TGTGCCAGCAGTGGGCCTTCCTCTAGGGCCAACGTCCTGACTTTC
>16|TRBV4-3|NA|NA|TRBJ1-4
CASSQERTSLDEKLFF
TGCGCCAGCAGCCAAGAAAGAACGTCCCTGGACGAAAAACTGTTTTTT
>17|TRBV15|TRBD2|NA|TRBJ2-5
CATSRALAAKYQETQYF
TGTGCCACCAGCAGAGCCCTAGCGGCGAAGTACCAAGAGACCCAGTACTTC
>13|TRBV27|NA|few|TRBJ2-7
CASSSRGRYEQYF
TGTGCCAGCAGTTCCAGGGGTAGGTACGAGCAGTACTTC
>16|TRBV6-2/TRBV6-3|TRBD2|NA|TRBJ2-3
CASSHRRTSGTDTQYF
TGTGCCAGCAGTCACAGAAGGACTAGCGGGACAGATACGCAGTATTTT
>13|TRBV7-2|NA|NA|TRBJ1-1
CASSFGRYTEAFF
TGTGCCAGCAGCTTCGGAAGATACACTGAAGCTTTCTTT
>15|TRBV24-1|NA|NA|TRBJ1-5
CATSEGDRSNQPQHF
TGTGCCACCAGTGAGGGAGACAGGAGCAATCAGCCCCAGCATTTT
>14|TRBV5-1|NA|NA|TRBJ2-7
CASSLAQTSYEQYF
TGCGCCAGCAGCTTGGCACAGACCTCCTACGAGCAGTACTTC
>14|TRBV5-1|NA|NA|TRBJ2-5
CASSLGASRETQYF
TGCGCCAGCAGCCTGGGGGCCTCCAGAGAGACCCAGTACTTC
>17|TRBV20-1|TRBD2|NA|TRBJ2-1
CSASTSRTSGGFNEQFF
TGCAGTGCCTCTACCTCGAGGACTAGCGGGGGTTTCAATGAGCAGTTCTTC
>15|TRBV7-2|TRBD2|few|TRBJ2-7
CASSLGGAGGGEQYF
TGTGCCAGCAGCTTAGGTGGAGCGGGAGGAGGCGAGCAGTACTTC
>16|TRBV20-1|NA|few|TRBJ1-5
CSVLRVGAYSNQPQHF
TGCAGTGTATTACGGGTAGGCGCTTATAGCAATCAGCCCCAGCATTTT
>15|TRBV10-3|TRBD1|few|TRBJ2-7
CAISERPTGHYEQYF
TGTGCCATCAGTGAGCGCCCGACAGGGCACTACGAGCAGTACTTC
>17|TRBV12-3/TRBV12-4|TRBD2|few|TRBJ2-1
CASSMTSGRAVYDEQFF
TGTGCCAGCAGTATGACTAGCGGGAGGGCGGTGTACGATGAGCAGTTCTTC
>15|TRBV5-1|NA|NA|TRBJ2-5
CASSLEFGGGETQYF
TGCGCCAGCAGCTTGGAATTCGGGGGAGGAGAGACCCAGTACTTC
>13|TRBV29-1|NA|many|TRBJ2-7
CSVLPGDSYEQYF
TGCAGCGTTCTTCCAGGAGACTCCTACGAGCAGTACTTC
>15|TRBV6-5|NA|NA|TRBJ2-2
CASSYSQGNTGELFF
TGTGCCAGCAGTTACTCCCAGGGAAACACCGGGGAGCTGTTTTTT
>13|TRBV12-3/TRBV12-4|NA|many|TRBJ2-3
CASSPGGSDTQYF
TGTGCCAGCAGTCCTGGGGGGTCAGATACGCAGTATTTT
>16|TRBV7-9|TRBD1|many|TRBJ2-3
CASSPFVTGGTDTQYF
TGTGCCAGCAGTCCGTTCGTGACAGGGGGAACAGATACGCAGTATTTT
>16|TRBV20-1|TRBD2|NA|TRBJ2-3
CSARVSGASSTDTQYF
TGCAGTGCTAGGGTTAGCGGGGCTTCTAGCACAGATACGCAGTATTTT
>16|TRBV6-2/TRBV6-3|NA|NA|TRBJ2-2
CASRMGGAANTGELFF
TGTGCCAGCAGGATGGGGGGGGCAGCGAACACCGGGGAGCTGTTTTTT
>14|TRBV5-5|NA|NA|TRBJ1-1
CASSLEGRSTEAFF
TGTGCCAGCAGCTTGGAGGGTAGGAGCACTGAAGCTTTCTTT
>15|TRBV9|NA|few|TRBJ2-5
CASSVGPAYQETQYF
TGTGCCAGCAGCGTAGGCCCGGCGTACCAAGAGACCCAGTACTTC
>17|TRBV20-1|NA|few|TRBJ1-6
CSAREGQTGTYNSPLHF
TGCAGTGCTAGAGAGGGCCAAACAGGGACCTATAATTCACCCCTCCACTTT
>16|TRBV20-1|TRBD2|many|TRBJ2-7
CSAGTSGRRSSYEQYF
TGCAGTGCTGGGACTAGCGGGAGGCGCAGCTCCTACGAGCAGTACTTC
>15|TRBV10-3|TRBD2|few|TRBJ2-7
CAITKTSGSLHEQYF
TGTGCCATCACTAAGACTAGCGGGAGCCTTCACGAGCAGTACTTC
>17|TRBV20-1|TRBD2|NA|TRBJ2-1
CSAREDWSSGGANEQFF
TGCAGTGCTAGAGAAGATTGGTCTAGCGGGGGGGCCAATGAGCAGTTCTTC